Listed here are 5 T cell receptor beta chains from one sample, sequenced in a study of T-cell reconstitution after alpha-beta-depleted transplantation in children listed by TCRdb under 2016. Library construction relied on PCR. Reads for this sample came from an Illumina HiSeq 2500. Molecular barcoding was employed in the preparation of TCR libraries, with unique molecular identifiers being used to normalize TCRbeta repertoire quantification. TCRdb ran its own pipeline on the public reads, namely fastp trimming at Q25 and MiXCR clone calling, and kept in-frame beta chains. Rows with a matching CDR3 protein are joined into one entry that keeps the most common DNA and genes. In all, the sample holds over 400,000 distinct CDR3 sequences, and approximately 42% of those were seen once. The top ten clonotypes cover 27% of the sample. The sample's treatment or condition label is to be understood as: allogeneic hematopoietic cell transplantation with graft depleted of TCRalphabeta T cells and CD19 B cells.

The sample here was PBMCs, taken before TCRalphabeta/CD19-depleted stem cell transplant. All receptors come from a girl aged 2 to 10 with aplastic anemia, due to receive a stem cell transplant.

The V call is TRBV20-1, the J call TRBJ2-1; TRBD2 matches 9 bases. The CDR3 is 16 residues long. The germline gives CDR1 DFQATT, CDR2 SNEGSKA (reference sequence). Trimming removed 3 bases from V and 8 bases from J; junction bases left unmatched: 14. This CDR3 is CSARGVVAGVTDEQFF. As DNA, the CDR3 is TGCAGTGCTAGGGGGGTTGTAGCGGGAGTTACCGATGAGCAGTTCTTC.

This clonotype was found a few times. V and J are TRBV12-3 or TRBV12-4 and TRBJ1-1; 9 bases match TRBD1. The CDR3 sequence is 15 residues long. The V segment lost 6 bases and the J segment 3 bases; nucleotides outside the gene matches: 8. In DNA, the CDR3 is TGTGCCAGCAGCCCTCTCGGACAGGGGCACACTGAAGCTTTCTTT. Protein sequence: CASSPLGQGHTEAFF.

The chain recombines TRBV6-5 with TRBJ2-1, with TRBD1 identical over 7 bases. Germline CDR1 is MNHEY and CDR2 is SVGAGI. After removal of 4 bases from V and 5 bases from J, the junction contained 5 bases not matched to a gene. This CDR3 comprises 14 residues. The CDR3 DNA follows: TGTGCCAGCAGTTGGGCAGGGACAGACAATGAGCAGTTCTTC. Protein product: CASSWAGTDNEQFF.

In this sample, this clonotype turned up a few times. The CDR3 here is CSAGGLAAVEQFF. Here the CDR3 DNA reads TGCAGTGCTGGGGGACTAGCGGCAGTTGAGCAGTTCTTC. The chain carries TRBV20-1 and TRBJ2-1; 11 bases are shared with TRBD2. The CDR3 runs 13 residues. CDR1 is DFQATT and CDR2 is SNEGSKA in the germline V gene (reference sequence). The J segment lost 9 bases and the V segment lost 5 bases, leaving 6 bases of the junction unmatched.

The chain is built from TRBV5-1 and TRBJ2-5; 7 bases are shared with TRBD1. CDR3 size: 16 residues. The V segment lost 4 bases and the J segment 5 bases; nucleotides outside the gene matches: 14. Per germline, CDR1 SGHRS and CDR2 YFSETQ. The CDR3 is CASSQGDGIGLETQYF. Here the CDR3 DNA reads TGCGCCAGCAGCCAGGGGGACGGGATCGGGTTGGAGACCCAGTACTTC. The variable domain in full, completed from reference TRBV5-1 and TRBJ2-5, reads KAGVTQTPRYLIKTRGQQVTLSCSPISGHRSVSWYQQTPGQGLQFLFEYFSETQRNKGNFPGRFSGRQFSNSRSEMNVSTLELGDSALYLCASSQGDGIGLETQYFGPGTRLLVL.